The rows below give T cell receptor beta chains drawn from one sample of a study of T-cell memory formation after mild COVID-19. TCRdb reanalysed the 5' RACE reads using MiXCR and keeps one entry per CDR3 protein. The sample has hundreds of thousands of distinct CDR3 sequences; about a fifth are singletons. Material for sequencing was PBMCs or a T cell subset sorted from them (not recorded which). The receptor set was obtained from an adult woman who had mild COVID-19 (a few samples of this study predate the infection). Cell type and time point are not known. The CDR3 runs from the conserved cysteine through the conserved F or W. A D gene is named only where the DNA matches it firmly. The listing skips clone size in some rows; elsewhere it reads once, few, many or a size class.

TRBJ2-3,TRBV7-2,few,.,CASSLVPAEGSDTQYF,TGTGCCAGCAGCTTAGTCCCAGCGGAGGGGTCAGATACGCAGTATTTT
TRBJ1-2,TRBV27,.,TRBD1,CASRDRLPAEGYTF,TGTGCCAGCCGGGACAGGCTCCCAGCGGAGGGCTACACCTTC
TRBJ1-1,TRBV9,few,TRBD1,CASSGGTGRTEAFF,TGTGCCAGCAGCGGAGGGACAGGGAGGACTGAAGCTTTCTTT
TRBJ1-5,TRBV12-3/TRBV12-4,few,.,CASSLSAISNQPQHF,TGTGCCAGCAGTTTGTCAGCTATTAGCAATCAGCCCCAGCATTTT
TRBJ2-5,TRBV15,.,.,CATSFPRGGVRGQETQYF,TGTGCCACCAGCTTCCCTCGGGGTGGGGTGAGAGGACAAGAGACCCAGTACTTC
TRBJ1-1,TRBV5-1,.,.,CASSFSVGLNTEAFF,TGCGCCAGCAGCTTTTCCGTGGGGTTGAACACTGAAGCTTTCTTT
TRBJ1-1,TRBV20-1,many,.,CSASTHTEAFF,TGCAGTGCTAGTACCCACACTGAAGCTTTCTTT
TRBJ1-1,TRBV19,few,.,CASMVPMNTEAFF,TGTGCCAGTATGGTCCCGATGAACACTGAAGCTTTCTTT
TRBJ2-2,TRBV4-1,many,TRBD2,CASSYGGAIGELFF,TGCGCCAGCAGCTACGGGGGGGCAATCGGGGAGCTGTTTTTT
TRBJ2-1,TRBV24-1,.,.,CATGRGLPLNEQFF,TGTGCCACCGGGCGGGGTCTTCCCCTCAATGAGCAGTTCTTC
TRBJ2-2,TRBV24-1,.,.,CATSESREDTGELFF,TGTGCCACCAGTGAAAGCAGGGAGGACACCGGGGAGCTGTTTTTT
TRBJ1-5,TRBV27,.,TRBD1,CASKGQGTSNQPQHF,TGTGCCAGCAAAGGACAGGGGACCAGCAATCAGCCCCAGCATTTT
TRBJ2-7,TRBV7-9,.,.,CASSHPAGTYEQYF,TGTGCCAGCAGCCATCCGGCGGGAACCTACGAGCAGTACTTC
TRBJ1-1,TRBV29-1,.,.,CSVDSGVRAEAFF,TGCAGCGTTGATTCCGGGGTCCGCGCTGAAGCTTTCTTT
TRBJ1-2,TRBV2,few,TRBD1,CASSEVGQGAPGYTF,TGTGCCAGCAGTGAAGTGGGACAGGGGGCGCCCGGCTACACCTTC
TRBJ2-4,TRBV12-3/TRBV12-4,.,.,CASSWQGGEAKNIQYF,TGTGCCAGCAGTTGGCAGGGGGGGGAGGCCAAAAACATTCAGTACTTC
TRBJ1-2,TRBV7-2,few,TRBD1,CASSTDRGRVGGYTF,TGTGCCAGCAGCACCGACAGGGGGCGAGTTGGTGGCTACACCTTC
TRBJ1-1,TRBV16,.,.,CASSQSPSMNTEAFF,TGTGCCAGCAGCCAATCCCCCAGTATGAACACTGAAGCTTTCTTT
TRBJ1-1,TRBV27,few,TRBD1,CASSLGTEFEAFF,TGTGCCAGCAGTTTAGGGACAGAGTTTGAAGCTTTCTTT
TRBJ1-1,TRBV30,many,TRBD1,CAWDGQGRVTEAFF,TGTGCCTGGGACGGACAGGGGAGAGTCACTGAAGCTTTCTTT
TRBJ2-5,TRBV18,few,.,CASSPTEPQETQYF,TGTGCCAGCTCACCAACAGAGCCTCAAGAGACCCAGTACTTC
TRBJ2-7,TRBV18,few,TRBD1,CASSPRDRDSEQYF,TGTGCCAGCTCACCAAGGGACAGGGACAGCGAGCAGTACTTC
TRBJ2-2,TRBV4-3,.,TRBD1,CASSQDRDREVTGELFF,TGCGCCAGCAGCCAAGATCGGGACAGGGAGGTTACCGGGGAGCTGTTTTTT
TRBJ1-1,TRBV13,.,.,CASSPQGTMNTEAFF,TGTGCCAGCAGCCCTCAGGGGACCATGAACACTGAAGCTTTCTTT
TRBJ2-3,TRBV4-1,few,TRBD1,CASSQDFTGAGERDTQYF,TGCGCCAGCAGCCAAGATTTTACAGGGGCAGGGGAGAGAGATACGCAGTATTTT
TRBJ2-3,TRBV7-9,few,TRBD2,CASRPTSGRASTDTQYF,TGTGCCAGCAGGCCTACTAGCGGGAGGGCCAGCACAGATACGCAGTATTTT